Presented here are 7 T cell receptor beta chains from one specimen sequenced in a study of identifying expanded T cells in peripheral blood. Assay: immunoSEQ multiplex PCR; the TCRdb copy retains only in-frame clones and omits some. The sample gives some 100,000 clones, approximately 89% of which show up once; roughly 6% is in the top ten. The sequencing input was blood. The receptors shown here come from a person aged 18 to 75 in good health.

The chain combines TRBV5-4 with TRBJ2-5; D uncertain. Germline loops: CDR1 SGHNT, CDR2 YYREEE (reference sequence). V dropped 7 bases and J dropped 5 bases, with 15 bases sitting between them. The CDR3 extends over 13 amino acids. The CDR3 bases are TGTGCCAGCGCTTCTCCGGGCGGCGAGACCCAGTACTTC. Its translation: CASASPGGETQYF.

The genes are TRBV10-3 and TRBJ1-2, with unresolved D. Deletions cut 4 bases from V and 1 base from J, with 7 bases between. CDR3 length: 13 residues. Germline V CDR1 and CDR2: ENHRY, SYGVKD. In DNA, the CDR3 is TGTGCCATCAGTGGACTGGATAACTATGGCTACACCTTC. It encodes CAISGLDNYGYTF.

Here the CDR3 reads CASSLHSNQPQHF. The CDR3 DNA reads TGTGCCAGCAGTCTTCATAGCAATCAGCCCCAGCATTTT. V usage is TRBV27 and J usage is TRBJ1-5, with D unresolved. The CDR3 runs to 13 residues. V was trimmed by 5 bases and J by 0 bases, leaving 5 bases between them. Germline V gene lookup returns CDR1 MNHEY and CDR2 SMNVEV (reference sequence).

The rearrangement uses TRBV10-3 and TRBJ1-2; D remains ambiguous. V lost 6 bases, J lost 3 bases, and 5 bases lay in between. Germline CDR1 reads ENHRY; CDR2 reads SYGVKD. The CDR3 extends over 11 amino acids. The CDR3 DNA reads TGTGCCATCAGGGGCGACTATGGCTACACCTTC. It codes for CAIRGDYGYTF.

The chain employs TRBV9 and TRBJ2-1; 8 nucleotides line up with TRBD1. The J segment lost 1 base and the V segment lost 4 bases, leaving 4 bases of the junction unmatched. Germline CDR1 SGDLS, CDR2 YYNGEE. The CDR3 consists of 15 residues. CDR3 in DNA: TGTGCCAGCAGCCCGACAGGGGCATCCTACAATGAGCAGTTCTTC. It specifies CASSPTGASYNEQFF.

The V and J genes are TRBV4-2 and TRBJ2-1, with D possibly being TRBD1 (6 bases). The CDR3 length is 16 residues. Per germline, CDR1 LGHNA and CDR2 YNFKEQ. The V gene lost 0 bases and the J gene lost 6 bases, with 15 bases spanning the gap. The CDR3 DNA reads TGTGCCAGCAGCCAAGAAGTCGGACAGAAGGCCAATGAGCAGTTCTTC. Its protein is CASSQEVGQKANEQFF.

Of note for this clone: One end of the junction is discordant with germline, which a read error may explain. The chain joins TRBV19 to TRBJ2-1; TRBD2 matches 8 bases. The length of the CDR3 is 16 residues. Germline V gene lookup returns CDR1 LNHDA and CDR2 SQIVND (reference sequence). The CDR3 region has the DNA TGTGCCTCCCGGAGGGATAGCGGGGTAGGTGACAATGAGAAGTTCTTC. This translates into CASRRDSGVGDNEKFF.